The rows below give T cell receptor beta chains drawn from one sample of a study of beta chain features in type 1 diabetes. The protocol was immunoSEQ multiplex PCR, while the TCRdb copy is restricted to in-frame clones and leaves out a portion. The repertoire holds 450,000 to 600,000 clones, approximately 30% seen once, with almost 0.065% in the top ten. The sequenced sample was naive CD4+ T cells from blood. The receptors were gathered from a man aged 18 to 30 in good health. CDR3s include the opening cysteine and the closing phenylalanine or tryptophan. D genes are given only for firm matches. Rows give clone size only sometimes, using once, few, many, or a class for an expanded clone.

CDR3 length,clone size,V gene,D gene,J gene,CDR3 DNA,CDR3 protein
15,once,TRBV13,.,TRBJ2-2,TGTGCCAGCAGCCCTAGGGGCAGGGTCACCGGGGAGCTGTTTTTT,CASSPRGRVTGELFF
14,few,TRBV28,.,TRBJ2-1,TGTGCCAGCAGGAGGGCGGGCTCCTACAATGAGCAGTTCTTC,CASRRAGSYNEQFF
14,.,TRBV19,TRBD2,TRBJ2-1,TGTGCCAGTCGAAGACTAGCGGGGCACAATGAGCAGTTCTTC,CASRRLAGHNEQFF
15,few,TRBV5-1,.,TRBJ2-1,TGCGCCAGCAGCTTAGGCCTGTCGTCCTACAATGAGCAGTTCTTC,CASSLGLSSYNEQFF
15,.,TRBV29-1,.,TRBJ2-4,TGCAGCGTCCGGGACGTTCCACTAGCCAAAAACATTCAGTACTTC,CSVRDVPLAKNIQYF
13,.,TRBV7-8,.,TRBJ2-7,TGTGCCAGCAGCTTGGCGGGTAGCTACGAGCAGTACTTC,CASSLAGSYEQYF
13,few,TRBV9,.,TRBJ2-5,TGTGCCAGCAGCGTAATCTTCGGGGAGACCCAGTACTTC,CASSVIFGETQYF
14,.,TRBV28,.,TRBJ2-5,TGTGCCAGCAGTTTAAGGCCTTCAGGGGAGACCCAGTACTTC,CASSLRPSGETQYF
12,.,TRBV27,.,TRBJ1-2,TGTGCCAGCAGTTCCAATAACTATGGCTACACCTTC,CASSSNNYGYTF
14,.,TRBV30,.,TRBJ2-6,TGTGCCTGGAGGGACACCTCTGGGGCCAACGTCCTGACTTTC,CAWRDTSGANVLTF
14,.,TRBV2,.,TRBJ2-3,TGTGCCAGCAGTTCCGGGACAAGGGTGGATACGCAGTATTTT,CASSSGTRVDTQYF
15,.,TRBV14,TRBD1,TRBJ1-4,TGTGCCAGCAGCCAAGGATACAGGGGGCGAGAAAAACTGTTTTTT,CASSQGYRGREKLFF
10,few,TRBV25-1,.,TRBJ2-3,TGTGCCAGCAAGTCGGGAGAGCAGTATTTT,CASKSGEQYF
15,few,TRBV5-1,.,TRBJ2-6,TGCGCCAGCAGCAAGCAGGGCGGCGGGGCCAACGTCCTGACTTTC,CASSKQGGGANVLTF
13,.,TRBV30,.,TRBJ1-1,TGTGCCTGGAGTGTACGGCGACGGGCTGAAGCTTTCTTT,CAWSVRRRAEAFF
14,few,TRBV6-1,TRBD1,TRBJ2-7,TGTGCCAGCAGTAGACAGGGGGCTTCCTACGAGCAGTACTTC,CASSRQGASYEQYF
15,.,TRBV7-2,.,TRBJ2-5,TGTGCCAGCACCTCCAGGGGAAGACCTCAAGAGACCCAGTACTTC,CASTSRGRPQETQYF
15,.,TRBV7-2,TRBD2,TRBJ2-1,TGTGCCAGCAGCTTAGTGACGACTAGCGGGGCCGAGCAGTTCTTC,CASSLVTTSGAEQFF
16,.,TRBV28,.,TRBJ2-5,TGTGCCAGCAGCCGCCATAGAACAGGGCAGGAGGAGACCCAGTACTTC,CASSRHRTGQEETQYF
16,.,TRBV7-3,.,TRBJ2-5,TGTGCCAGCAGCTTAGCAACAACTAGGACGCAAGAGACCCAGTACTTC,CASSLATTRTQETQYF
13,few,TRBV29-1,.,TRBJ1-1,TGCAGCGTGAGGGTTCGAATTGACACTGAAGCTTTCTTT,CSVRVRIDTEAFF
14,few,TRBV4-1,.,TRBJ2-1,TGCGCCACTTCGGGGCTAGCATCCTACAATGAGCAGTTCTTC,CATSGLASYNEQFF
11,.,TRBV5-4,.,TRBJ1-2,TGTGCCAGCAGCCAAGCCTTCGGCTACACCTTC,CASSQAFGYTF
11,.,TRBV23-1,.,TRBJ1-5,TGCGCCAGCAGTCGGAATCAGCCCCAGCATTTT,CASSRNQPQHF
17,.,TRBV18,TRBD2,TRBJ2-7,TGTGCCAGCTCACCACCCCCGCGGGCTAGCGGGATCGACGAGCAGTACTTC,CASSPPPRASGIDEQYF
11,few,TRBV30,.,TRBJ2-7,TGTGCCTGGAGTGTAGCGTACGAGCAGTACTTC,CAWSVAYEQYF
15,.,TRBV5-1,.,TRBJ2-7,TGCGCCAGCAGCGCCGGGACTTTTTCTTCCTACGAGCAGTACTTC,CASSAGTFSSYEQYF
13,.,TRBV6-5,.,TRBJ2-7,TGTGCCAGCAAGGCCCAACCCTCGGGAGAGCAGTACTTC,CASKAQPSGEQYF
14,few,TRBV9,TRBD1,TRBJ2-7,TGTGCCAGCAGCGTGGGAGGACAGGGGGCCGAGCAGTACTTC,CASSVGGQGAEQYF